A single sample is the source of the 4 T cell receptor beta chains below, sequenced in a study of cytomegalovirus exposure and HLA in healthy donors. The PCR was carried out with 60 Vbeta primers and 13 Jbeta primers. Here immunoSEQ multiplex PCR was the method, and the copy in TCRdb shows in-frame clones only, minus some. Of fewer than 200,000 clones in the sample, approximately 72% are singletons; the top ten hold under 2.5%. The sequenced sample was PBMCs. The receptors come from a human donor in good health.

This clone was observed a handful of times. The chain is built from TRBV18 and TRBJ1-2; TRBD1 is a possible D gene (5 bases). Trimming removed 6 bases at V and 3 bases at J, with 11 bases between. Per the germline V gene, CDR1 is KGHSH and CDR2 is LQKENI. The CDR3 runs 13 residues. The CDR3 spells CASSGGSYYGYTF. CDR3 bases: TGTGCCAGCTCGGGGGGTAGTTACTATGGCTACACCTTC. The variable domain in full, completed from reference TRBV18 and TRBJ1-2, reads NAGVMQNPRHLVRRRGQEARLRCSPMKGHSHVYWYRQLPEEGLKFMVYLQKENIIDESGMPKERFSAEFPKEGPSILRIQQVVRGDSAAYFCASSGGSYYGYTFGSGTRLTVV.

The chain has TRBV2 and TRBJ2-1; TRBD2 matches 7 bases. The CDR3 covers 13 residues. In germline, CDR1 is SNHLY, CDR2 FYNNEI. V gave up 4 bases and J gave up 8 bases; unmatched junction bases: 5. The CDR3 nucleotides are TGTGCCAGCAGTGGGGCAGGGAGGGATGAGCAGTTCTTC. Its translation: CASSGAGRDEQFF. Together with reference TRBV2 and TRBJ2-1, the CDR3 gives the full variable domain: EPEVTQTPSHQVTQMGQEVILRCVPISNHLYFYWYRQILGQKVEFLVSFYNNEISEKSEIFDDQFSVERPDGSNFTLKIRSTKLEDSAMYFCASSGAGRDEQFFGPGTRLTVL.

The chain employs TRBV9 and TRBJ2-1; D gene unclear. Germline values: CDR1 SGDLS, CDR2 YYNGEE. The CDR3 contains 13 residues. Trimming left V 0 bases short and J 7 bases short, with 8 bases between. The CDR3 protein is CASSVAVRNEQFF. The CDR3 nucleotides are TGTGCCAGCAGCGTAGCTGTGCGTAATGAGCAGTTCTTC.

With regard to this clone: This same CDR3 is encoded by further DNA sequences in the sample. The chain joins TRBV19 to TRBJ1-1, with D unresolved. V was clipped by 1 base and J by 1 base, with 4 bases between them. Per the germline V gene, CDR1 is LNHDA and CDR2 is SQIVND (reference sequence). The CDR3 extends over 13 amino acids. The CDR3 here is CASSIVKNTEAFF. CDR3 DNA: TGTGCCAGTAGTATAGTTAAGAACACTGAAGCTTTCTTT.